Below are 32 T cell receptor beta chains sequenced from a single sample in a study of T-cell reconstitution after alpha-beta-depleted transplantation in children. Unique molecular identifiers featured in how the TCRbeta library was prepared. TCRdb reprocessed the PCR reads with MiXCR, giving one entry per CDR3 protein. This sample carries more than 500,000 distinct CDR3 sequences, 9.5% to 12% of them seen once, and the ten largest clones take around 13%. The sequenced sample was PBMCs, mostly from graft donor cells, obtained 180 days after TCRalphabeta/CD19-depleted stem cell transplant. The receptors stem from a female patient aged 2-9 years who had a stem cell transplant for aplastic anemia, so the T cells may come from the graft donor.

This clonotype was counted a few times. The gene calls are TRBV6-1 and TRBJ2-5; 12 positions agree with TRBD2. Unmatched junction bases numbered 9, after V lost 5 bases and J lost 5 bases. The CDR3 totals 16 residues. Germline V gene data show CDR1 as MNHNS and CDR2 as SASEGT. CDR3 sequence: CASSHRLAGAFETQYF. CDR3 in DNA: TGTGCCAGCAGTCATAGACTAGCGGGAGCGTTCGAGACCCAGTACTTC.

The rearrangement joins TRBV29-1 to TRBJ2-1, with 11 bases that match TRBD2. The V gene's germline CDR1 is SQVTM and CDR2 ANQGSEA. V shed 7 bases and J 7 bases; nucleotides not matched to a gene: 3. The length of the CDR3 is 12 residues. The CDR3 nucleotides read TGCAGCGGAGGACTAGCGGGTAATGAGCAGTTCTTC. It specifies CSGGLAGNEQFF.

This clonotype was picked up a small number of times. The V and J genes are TRBV25-1 and TRBJ1-4; 8 nucleotides agree with TRBD1. Germline V gene data show CDR1 as MGHDK and CDR2 as SYGVNS. Trimming removed 4 bases from V and 5 bases from J; junction bases left unmatched: 9. The CDR3 contains 16 residues. The CDR3 nucleotides are TGTGCCAGCAGTGTACTAAGGACAGGGAGGAATGAAAAACTGTTTTTT. Translation: CASSVLRTGRNEKLFF. The full variable domain, in which reference TRBV25-1 and TRBJ1-4 provide the parts outside the CDR3, is EADIYQTPRYLVIGTGKKITLECSQTMGHDKMYWYQQDPGMELHLIHYSYGVNSTEKGDLSSESTVSRIRTEHFPLTLESARPSHTSQYLCASSVLRTGRNEKLFFGSGTQLSVL.

The rearrangement links TRBV19 to TRBJ2-2, with D tentatively TRBD1 (5 bases). CDR3 size: 14 residues. V was pared by 0 bases and J by 7 bases, with 9 bases between. Germline assignment: CDR1 LNHDA and CDR2 SQIVND (reference sequence). The CDR3 loop is CASSIDGQYGELFF. DNA of the CDR3: TGTGCCAGTAGTATAGACGGACAATACGGGGAGCTGTTTTTT.

The sample holds a few counts of this clonotype. This chain joins TRBV5-1 and TRBJ2-1; D might be TRBD1 (6 bases). V gave up 4 bases and J gave up 3 bases, with 26 bases separating them. Per germline, CDR1 SGHRS and CDR2 YFSETQ. This CDR3 is 19 amino acids long. The CDR3 reads CASSPRVLLGGVFYNEQFF. The CDR3 DNA is TGCGCCAGCAGCCCCCGGGTCCTCCTAGGGGGTGTCTTCTACAATGAGCAGTTCTTC.

In this sample, this clonotype turned up a few times. The chain couples TRBV20-1 to TRBJ2-3, with D uncertain. V was clipped by 3 bases and J by 5 bases, with 18 bases between them. Germline V gene sequence: CDR1 DFQATT, CDR2 SNEGSKA (reference sequence). The CDR3 contains 15 residues. The CDR3, as DNA: TGCAGTGCTAGTGCCCAGATAGGAAGGCGAGATACGCAGTATTTT. It specifies CSASAQIGRRDTQYF.

This clonotype was counted ten times or more. The chain couples TRBV6-6 to TRBJ2-7; D remains ambiguous. The V end lost 2 bases, the J end lost 2 bases, and 7 bases lay between the germline ends. This CDR3 spans 13 amino acids. Germline V gives CDR1 MNHNY, CDR2 SVGAGI (reference sequence). The CDR3 protein is CASSYAETYEQYF. The CDR3 DNA reads TGTGCCAGCAGTTACGCAGAAACCTACGAGCAGTACTTC.

The chain uses TRBV4-3 and TRBJ2-1; D is uncertain. V lost 0 bases, J lost 0 bases, and 15 bases lay in between. CDR3 length equals 18 residues. CDR1 LGHNA and CDR2 YSLEER come from the germline V gene. The CDR3 bases are TGCGCCAGCAGCCAAGAAGGTCTCTGGCGGAGCTCCTACAATGAGCAGTTCTTC. Translation gives CASSQEGLWRSSYNEQFF.

This clonotype showed up many times. The rearrangement joins TRBV20-1 to TRBJ2-1; D not certain. The CDR3 extends over 16 amino acids. Deletions cut 6 bases from V and 1 base from J, with 19 bases between. CDR1 is DFQATT and CDR2 is SNEGSKA in the germline V gene (reference sequence). For the CDR3, the DNA is TGCAGTGCCCCCCCCCTTGCCGGTTCATCCTACAATGAGCAGTTCTTC. It specifies CSAPPLAGSSYNEQFF.

The chain has TRBV20-1 and TRBJ1-3; D call uncertain. Germline loops: CDR1 DFQATT, CDR2 SNEGSKA (reference sequence). V lost 5 bases to trimming and J lost 0 bases, with 14 bases between them. The CDR3 sequence is 15 residues long. CDR3: CSAGKRLDSGNTIYF. The CDR3 DNA reads TGCAGTGCTGGGAAGAGACTGGACTCTGGAAACACCATATATTTT.

The table lists this clonotype with many counts. The chain has TRBV12-3 or TRBV12-4 and TRBJ2-5; D ambiguous. This CDR3 contains 13 residues. The germline V and J ends were trimmed by 5 bases and 7 bases, with 14 bases remaining between them. CDR3 coding DNA: TGTGCCAGCAGTGGAGACGGGCCAACGACCCAGTACTTC. Protein product: CASSGDGPTTQYF.

The V and J genes are TRBV5-1 and TRBJ2-5; unclear D gene. Trimming pared 3 bases from V and 4 bases from J, leaving 10 bases between. CDR1 and CDR2 from the germline V gene are SGHRS and YFSETQ. CDR3 length: 13 residues. CDR3 in DNA: TGCGCCAGCAGCTACTCCCCGGGAGAGACCCAGTACTTC. Translated, it gives CASSYSPGETQYF.

In its sample, this clonotype was seen a few times. This chain connects TRBV4-2 to TRBJ2-7, with a possible D match to TRBD2 (5 bases). Germline V gene data show CDR1 as LGHNA and CDR2 as YNFKEQ. The CDR3 is 15 amino acids. V gave up 4 bases and J gave up 2 bases, with 15 bases separating them. The CDR3 DNA reads TGTGCCAGCAGCCCCGGGCTTAGCGATCCCTACGAGCAGTACGTC. Translating it yields CASSPGLSDPYEQYV.

V usage is TRBV19 and J usage is TRBJ2-7, with a possible D match to TRBD1 (5 bases). The V end was cut by 3 bases, the J end by 4 bases, with 10 bases between. Germline V CDR1 and CDR2: LNHDA, SQIVND (reference sequence). The CDR3 runs 13 residues. In nucleotides, the CDR3 is TGTGCCAGTAGTATGGGAACAGGATACGAGCAGTACGTC. Its protein is CASSMGTGYEQYV.

The V and J genes are TRBV6-2 or TRBV6-3 and TRBJ1-4, with D possibly TRBD1 on 5 matching bases. Trimming cost V 6 bases and J 7 bases, with 24 bases left between them. This CDR3 has 17 amino acids. Germline loops: CDR1 MNHEY, CDR2 SVGEGT. This CDR3 reads CASRYTKGTGLSEKLFF. The CDR3 bases are TGTGCCAGCAGATATACAAAGGGGACGGGGTTAAGTGAAAAACTGTTTTTT.

This clonotype appeared a few times. This chain joins TRBV5-1 and TRBJ2-5; 12 bases align to TRBD2. Germline V gene sequence: CDR1 SGHRS, CDR2 YFSETQ. J gave up 1 base and V 4 bases, and 8 bases lay outside the gene matches. This CDR3 has 17 residues. CDR3 amino acids: CASSDLLTSGSQETQYF. The CDR3, as DNA: TGCGCCAGCAGCGACCTTTTGACTAGCGGGAGCCAAGAGACCCAGTACTTC.

V usage is TRBV6-5 and J usage is TRBJ1-3; 9 positions match TRBD1. V was pared by 6 bases and J by 3 bases, with 6 bases of the junction left unmatched. Germline V gene data show CDR1 as MNHEY and CDR2 as SVGAGI. The CDR3 spans 15 residues. CDR3 bases: TGTGCCAGCAGACCGGACAGGGGAGTTGGAAACACCATATATTTT. Translated: CASRPDRGVGNTIYF.

The chain recombines TRBV27 with TRBJ1-3; tentatively, D is TRBD1 (6 bases). The ends were cut back, 5 bases at V and 1 base at J, with 18 bases in the middle. Germline V lookup: CDR1 MNHEY, CDR2 SMNVEV (reference sequence). The CDR3 runs 17 residues. Written as DNA, the CDR3 is TGTGCCAGCAGTCCCGCACAGGGTTGGCCTTCTGGAAACACCATATATTTT. Amino acid sequence: CASSPAQGWPSGNTIYF.

The chain carries TRBV7-3 and TRBJ2-1; 10 bases match TRBD2. V dropped 1 base and J dropped 9; count of bases not matched to a gene: 9. Germline values: CDR1 SGHTA, CDR2 FQGTGA. The CDR3 is 16 amino acids. In DNA, the CDR3 is TGTGCCAGCAGCTTAATATCACTAGCGGGAAACAGTGAGCAGTTCTTC. Protein product: CASSLISLAGNSEQFF.

This clonotype was seen only a few times. This chain joins TRBV7-9 and TRBJ2-3, with D unclear. Germline lookup yields CDR1 SEHNR and CDR2 FQNEAQ (reference sequence). CDR3 length: 14 residues. V gave up 6 bases and J gave up 8 bases, with 18 bases separating them. CDR3 sequence reads: CASRGQRPSATQYF. The CDR3 DNA sequence: TGTGCCAGCAGAGGTCAGCGCCCTTCGGCTACGCAGTATTTT.

In its sample, this clonotype was seen a few times. The chain recombines TRBV7-2 with TRBJ1-4; D gene uncertain. V shed 0 bases and J shed 4 bases, with 9 bases lying between them. The CDR3 spans 15 residues. Germline V gene sequence: CDR1 SGHTA, CDR2 FQGNSA. The CDR3 DNA sequence: TGTGCCAGCAGCTTAGCAGGGAGCCGTAATGAAAAACTGTTTTTT. Encoded protein: CASSLAGSRNEKLFF.

This clonotype was seen repeatedly, ten times or more. The chain recombines TRBV28 with TRBJ2-7; no clear D gene. V was cut by 7 bases and J by 3 bases, with 22 bases left in between. This CDR3 region has 16 residues. Looked up from germline, CDR1 is MDHEN and CDR2 is SYDVKM. The CDR3 coding sequence is TGTGCCAGCACCACTTGGTCGGGCGGAGTGGTCTACGAGCAGTACTTC. As protein: CASTTWSGGVVYEQYF.

This clonotype turned up a few times. V gene TRBV20-1 combines with J gene TRBJ1-5, with a weak D call TRBD1 (5 bases). Germline V lookup: CDR1 DFQATT, CDR2 SNEGSKA (reference sequence). With 3 bases removed from V and 10 bases from J, the gap between germline ends came to 13 bases. The CDR3 extends over 12 amino acids. The CDR3 nucleotides are TGCAGTGCTAGGTGGGGCGGTCCCCCCCAGCATTTT. Its protein is CSARWGGPPQHF.

The CDR3 DNA reads TGCAGTGCTAGGGACAGGGGGCTCTATGGCTACACCTTC. Translated: CSARDRGLYGYTF. The V gene is TRBV20-1, the J gene TRBJ1-2, with 11 bases identical to TRBD1. Germline trimming cut 3 bases from V and 4 bases from J; bases unmatched to any gene: 1. This CDR3 comprises 13 residues. In germline, CDR1 is DFQATT, CDR2 SNEGSKA (reference sequence).

The chain has TRBV11-3 and TRBJ2-3; 12 bases are shared with TRBD2. Germline V CDR1 and CDR2: SGHNT, YENEEA. This CDR3 comprises 16 residues. V lost 5 bases to trimming and J lost 6 bases; unmatched junction nucleotides: 9. The DNA for the CDR3 is TGTGCCAGCAGCCTGACTAGCGGGAGATGGGGGGATACGCAGTATTTT. Translated, it gives CASSLTSGRWGDTQYF.

This chain links TRBV12-3 or TRBV12-4 with TRBJ2-1, with TRBD2 matching 11 bases. V shed 8 bases and J 10 bases; nucleotides not matched to a gene: 13. The CDR3 has 15 residues. The CDR3 DNA sequence: TGTGCCAGCCGTTCGGGGACTAGCGGCACAGGCGAGCAGTTCTTC. Translating it yields CASRSGTSGTGEQFF.

This clonotype was recorded a few times. The chain recombines TRBV28 with TRBJ2-7, with a tentative D call TRBD2 (6 bases). Trimming removed 7 bases from V and 0 bases from J, with 16 bases in between. Germline V gene sequence: CDR1 MDHEN, CDR2 SYDVKM. The CDR3 runs to 15 residues. This CDR3 reads CASTPVQAGSYEQYF. CDR3 DNA sequence: TGTGCCAGCACTCCTGTCCAAGCGGGCTCCTACGAGCAGTACTTC.

This clonotype was detected once. The CDR3 DNA follows: TGCAGTGCTAGAGCCCTCATAGACAGGGGCCGGGAGCCCCAGCATTTT. This encodes CSARALIDRGREPQHF. The genes are TRBV20-1 and TRBJ1-5, with 8 nucleotides matching TRBD1. CDR3 length equals 16 residues. In germline, CDR1 is DFQATT, CDR2 SNEGSKA (reference sequence). V lost 1 base and J lost 8; bases outside the gene matches: 13.

As to this clonotype: A much bigger clone sits one base away, suggesting this may be a read error. CDR3 residues: CATSRDNRLTTMGEQFF. The CDR3 nucleotides are TGTGCCACCAGCAGAGATAACAGACTCACGACGATGGGTGAGCAGTTCTTC. The gene calls are TRBV15 and TRBJ2-1; unclear D gene. This CDR3 contains 17 residues. Germline values: CDR1 LNHNV, CDR2 YYDKDF (reference sequence). V lost 0 bases and J 9 bases, leaving 21 bases between the germline ends.

This clonotype was observed many times. The DNA for the CDR3 is TGCAGTGCTAGCATGGCGGGGGGCCTCACAGATACGCAGTATTTT. It specifies CSASMAGGLTDTQYF. The V call is TRBV20-1, the J call TRBJ2-3; the match to TRBD2 covers 8 bases. The J segment lost 2 bases and the V segment lost 3 bases, leaving 7 bases of the junction unmatched. CDR3 length equals 15 residues. Germline V gene sequence: CDR1 DFQATT, CDR2 SNEGSKA (reference sequence).

Only a few counts were recorded for this clonotype. The chain joins TRBV4-3 to TRBJ2-3; D uncertain. With 4 bases removed from V and 3 bases from J, the gap between germline ends came to 11 bases. Germline CDR1 is LGHNA and CDR2 is YSLEER. CDR3 length: 14 residues. The DNA of the CDR3 is TGCGCCAGCAGCCCCGCGGCCCCAACAGATACGCAGTATTTT. Its translation: CASSPAAPTDTQYF.

V is TRBV24-1 and J is TRBJ1-2; TRBD1 is a possible D gene (5 bases). Germline V gene data show CDR1 as KGHDR and CDR2 as SFDVKD. V was shortened by 4 bases and J by 6 bases, with 8 bases between the two germline ends. The CDR3 is 12 residues long. The CDR3 coding sequence is TGTGCCACCAGTGAGGGACGGAATGGCTACACCTTC. Residues: CATSEGRNGYTF.